This T cell receptor (beta chain) is drawn from a study of CD4 and CD8 cells across lung adenocarcinoma regions. Samples came from patients with localized non-small cell lung adenocarcinoma. In TCRdb, the PCR reads were re-called with MiXCR into one record per CDR3 protein. The sample has 18,000 or so distinct CDR3 sequences, 45% to 60% seen once. Sample: CD8+ T cells from the center of a lung tumor. This TCR was sampled from a female donor with lung adenocarcinoma. The CD4 and CD8 labels of this study may be unreliable.

CDR3 in DNA: TGTGCCAGCAGTGGTGGGGCTGGGGCCAACGTCCTGACTTTC. This encodes CASSGGAGANVLTF. The chain is built from TRBV25-1 and TRBJ2-6, with unresolved D. Trimming pared 4 bases from V and 2 bases from J, leaving 6 bases between. The CDR3 contains 14 residues. Germline CDR1 reads MGHDK; CDR2 reads SYGVNS. The full variable domain, rest sourced from reference TRBV25-1 and TRBJ2-6, is EADIYQTPRYLVIGTGKKITLECSQTMGHDKMYWYQQDPGMELHLIHYSYGVNSTEKGDLSSESTVSRIRTEHFPLTLESARPSHTSQYLCASSGGAGANVLTFGAGSRLTVL.